Included here is one T cell receptor (beta chain) sequence, with context. This entry belongs to a study of CD8 T cells in Susac syndrome. Whole-study context: At the time their blood was drawn, patients with Susac syndrome were either therapy-naive, on corticosteroids (with some of them also receiving intravenous immunoglobulin), or on intravenous immunoglobulin alone.

Reverse transcription of about 0.5 to 1 ug RNA used random hexamers. One entry per CDR3 protein, called by TCRdb with MiXCR from the immunoSEQ multiplex PCR reads. The sample gives 95,000 to 150,000 distinct CDR3 sequences, just under 95% of which show up once; about 0.28% is in the top ten. CDR3 length: 16 residues. The germline V gene has CDR1 SNHLY and CDR2 FYNNEI. The junction had 5 bases not matched to a gene; V was cut back by 3 bases and J by 0 bases. CD8+ and CD4+ T cells from blood underwent TCR beta sequencing, which was carried out in a high-throughput format. Isolation of CD8+ and CD4+ T cells was performed negatively, whereas enrichment of TEMRA cells was done by FACS.

The sequenced material came from CD8+ T cells from PBMCs. The sequence was collected from a human donor with Susac syndrome. This sequence joins TRBV2 and TRBJ2-4, with 7 bases identical to TRBD2. The CDR3 DNA reads as TGTGCCAGCAGTGACAGAGAGCGGGGAGCCAAAAACATTCAGTACTTC. This gives the protein CASSDRERGAKNIQYF.